This is a list of T cell receptor beta chains from one sample in a study of cytomegalovirus exposure and HLA in healthy donors. Only in-frame clones appear in the TCRdb table, and some are missing; sequencing was by immunoSEQ multiplex PCR. The repertoire holds 210,000 or so clones, with 76% as singletons. The material sequenced was PBMCs. The origin of the receptors is a man between 18 and 29 years old in good health and CMV-seronegative. The CDR3 runs from the conserved cysteine through the conserved F or W. A D gene is named only where the DNA matches it firmly. Clone size is given for some rows only: seen once, a few or many times, or a class if the clone is expanded.

J gene	V gene	clone size	D gene	CDR3 DNA	CDR3 protein
TRBJ1-6	TRBV2	NA	NA	TGTGCCAGCAGTGAAGAGGGGGACGGATCACCCCTCCACTTT	CASSEEGDGSPLHF
TRBJ2-7	TRBV25-1	NA	TRBD1	TGTGCCAGCAGTGACCCGACAGGGGACGAGCAGTACTTC	CASSDPTGDEQYF
TRBJ2-7	TRBV19	NA	TRBD1	TGTGCCAGTGCTCGCGTCGAGGGGGCTCTCTACGAGCAGTACTTC	CASARVEGALYEQYF
TRBJ2-1	TRBV4-2	NA	NA	TGTGCCAGCAGCCAAAAAGGCCCCCAGGGCGACCTGAGATACAATGAGCAGTTCTTC	CASSQKGPQGDLRYNEQFF
TRBJ1-2	TRBV7-9	NA	NA	TGTGCCAGCAGCAACCCCATAGGGGGACAAGAGCCGAAGGGCTACACCTTC	CASSNPIGGQEPKGYTF
TRBJ2-7	TRBV6-1	once	TRBD1	TGTGCCAGCAGTCCCGGGACAGACTACGAGCAGTACTTC	CASSPGTDYEQYF
TRBJ1-2	TRBV19	once	TRBD1	TGTGCCAGTAGTGAGGACAGGGTCGTCAGTGGCTACACCTTC	CASSEDRVVSGYTF
TRBJ2-7	TRBV7-3	NA	TRBD2	TGTGCCAGCAGCTTAAACGCGGGAGCCTACGAGCAGTACTTC	CASSLNAGAYEQYF
TRBJ2-7	TRBV7-2	NA	TRBD1	TGTGCCAGCAGGTATCGACAGGGGGGTTCCTACGAGCAGTACTTC	CASRYRQGGSYEQYF
TRBJ2-3	TRBV6-1	once	NA	TGTGCCAGCAGTGGTTGGCCTCAAGATACGCAGTATTTT	CASSGWPQDTQYF
TRBJ2-2	TRBV4-1	NA	TRBD2	TGCGCCAGCAGCCAAGAGACTAGCCCCACCGGGGAGCTGTTTTTT	CASSQETSPTGELFF
TRBJ2-3	TRBV29-1	NA	TRBD1	TGCAGCGTGGGACAGGGTGGCACAGATACGCAGTATTTT	CSVGQGGTDTQYF
TRBJ2-1	TRBV27	NA	TRBD1	TGTGCCAGCAGTCCCCTAGGACAGGATCATACCTCCTACAATGAGCAGTTCTTC	CASSPLGQDHTSYNEQFF
TRBJ2-7	TRBV4-1	few	NA	TGCGCCAGCAGCCCGCCTCGGGGAGCCCTCTACGAGCAGTACTTC	CASSPPRGALYEQYF
TRBJ2-5	TRBV6-5	NA	TRBD1	TGTGCCAGCAGGGACAGGAAACAAGAGACCCAGTACTTC	CASRDRKQETQYF
TRBJ1-5	TRBV2	few	NA	TGTGCCAGCAGAAGGGGTACCAATCAGCCCCAGCATTTT	CASRRGTNQPQHF
TRBJ2-1	TRBV25-1	NA	NA	TGTGCCAGCAGTGATCCGGAGCTCCGTAATGAGCAGTTCTTC	CASSDPELRNEQFF
TRBJ1-1	TRBV6-5	many	TRBD1	TGTGCCAGCAGGGGACAGCCGAACACTGAAGCTTTCTTT	CASRGQPNTEAFF
TRBJ2-1	TRBV29-1	few	NA	TGCAGCGGGGCGAACTACAATGAGCAGTTCTTC	CSGANYNEQFF
TRBJ2-1	TRBV5-5	NA	TRBD2	TGTGCCAGCAGCTCGAAGACTAGCGGGAGTTACAATGAGCAGTTCTTC	CASSSKTSGSYNEQFF
TRBJ2-7	TRBV6-1	NA	NA	TGTGCCAGCAGTCGGGACTGGTACTACGAGCAGTACTTC	CASSRDWYYEQYF
TRBJ2-7	TRBV27	once	NA	TGTGCCAGCAGTTTGGTTAGCGGAACCTACGAGCAGTACTTC	CASSLVSGTYEQYF
TRBJ2-3	TRBV2	NA	TRBD2	TGTGCCAGTGCCAGGCGGGAGGGCCTCGCAGATACGCAGTATTTT	CASARREGLADTQYF
TRBJ1-5	TRBV29-1	NA	TRBD1	TGCAGCGTTGCCACAGGGGTCGATCAGCCCCAGCATTTT	CSVATGVDQPQHF
TRBJ2-6	TRBV5-1	NA	TRBD1	TGCGCCAGCAGCTTCTTTGGGACAGGCCTATCTGGGGCCAACGTCCTGACTTTC	CASSFFGTGLSGANVLTF
TRBJ2-1	TRBV2	NA	TRBD2	TGTGCCAGCAATAGCGGGAGGTCCTACAATGAGCAGTTCTTC	CASNSGRSYNEQFF
TRBJ2-5	TRBV29-1	NA	NA	TGCAGCGTTGAAGTATCCCCGGGGACCCAGTACTTC	CSVEVSPGTQYF
TRBJ2-7	TRBV5-1	NA	NA	TGCGCCAGCAGCTTGGCCAGCTACGAGCAGTACTTC	CASSLASYEQYF
TRBJ1-1	TRBV6-1	few	NA	TGTGCCAGCAGCTTTTGGACAGTGCCTGAAGCTTTCTTT	CASSFWTVPEAFF
TRBJ2-1	TRBV5-1	NA	NA	TGCGCCAGCAGACCGAACACCAATGAGCAGTTCTTC	CASRPNTNEQFF
TRBJ2-2	TRBV28	NA	NA	TGTGCCAGCAGGGGGCCGAACACCGGGGAGCTGTTTTTT	CASRGPNTGELFF
TRBJ1-5	TRBV7-2	NA	NA	TGTGCCAGCTCCCTTAACGGAGGGAGCAATCAGCCCCAGCATTTT	CASSLNGGSNQPQHF
TRBJ2-5	TRBV12-5	NA	TRBD2	TGTGCTAGTGGTTTGGTTTCGGGAGGGCCGAAGACCCAGTACTTC	CASGLVSGGPKTQYF